In this sample, the clone carrying this T cell receptor beta chain turned up many times. Its antigen is not known. This sample is drawn from a study of Graves' ophthalmopathy and Graves' hyperthyroidism. On the study more broadly: Samples of peripheral blood were obtained at initial diagnosis, prior to treatment of any kind. Study results and limitations: Forecasting of ophthalmopathy progression by the model achieved about 71% sensitivity and about 77% specificity.

Trimming left V 4 bases short and J 3 bases short, with 13 bases between. CDR3 length: 14 residues. The germline V gene has CDR1 SGHRS and CDR2 YFSETQ. Researchers took RNA transcripts and amplified TCR beta CDR3 regions from them. Second-round multiplex PCR followed a first-round RT-PCR using HTBI primers. Using its own MiXCR run on the multiplex PCR reads, TCRdb lists one record per CDR3 protein. This sample has about 220,000 distinct CDR3 sequences, with roughly 21% found just once. CAS ≥3, NOSPECS ≥4, moderate-to-severe activity and duration under 3 months marked donors with ophthalmopathy. PBMCs originated in approximately 9.2 ml of fresh peripheral blood.

This chain joins TRBV5-1 and TRBJ2-5; TRBD2 might be the D (5 bases). The sequenced sample was peripheral blood. This clonotype was obtained from a woman between 45 and 60 years old with Graves' ophthalmopathy. The CDR3 loop is CASSRSTGKETQYF. CDR3 coding DNA: TGCGCCAGCAGCCGTTCGACGGGAAAAGAGACCCAGTACTTC. Together with reference TRBV5-1 and TRBJ2-5, the CDR3 gives the full variable domain: KAGVTQTPRYLIKTRGQQVTLSCSPISGHRSVSWYQQTPGQGLQFLFEYFSETQRNKGNFPGRFSGRQFSNSRSEMNVSTLELGDSALYLCASSRSTGKETQYFGPGTRLLVL.